The 29 T cell receptor beta chains in this list originate from one sample, sequenced in a study of blood T cell repertoires in COVID-19. The repertoire was sequenced with immunoSEQ multiplex PCR; TCRdb's copy has only in-frame clones and lacks some. Of about 120,000 clones in the sample, over 75% were seen once. The sequencing input was peripheral blood. The receptors shown here come from an elderly man with active or convalescent COVID-19.

This chain connects TRBV11-2 to TRBJ2-5; a possible D gene is TRBD1 (6 bases). The CDR3 consists of 16 residues. The V end lost 3 bases, the J end lost 4 bases, and 18 bases lay between the germline ends. Germline CDR1 and CDR2: SGHAT and FQNNGV. CDR3 coding DNA: TGTGCCAGCAGCTTTGGGGGCCAGAGGGTTCGAGAGACCCAGTACTTC. It yields the protein CASSFGGQRVRETQYF.

This chain uses TRBV7-8 with TRBJ1-2; no clear D. Germline V gene lookup returns CDR1 SGHVS and CDR2 FQNEAQ. This CDR3 has 16 residues. Trimming took 5 bases from V and 0 from J, leaving 16 bases between them. The CDR3 DNA sequence: TGTGCCAGCAGCAAGCCCCGGGTTGGAGCTAACTATGGCTACACCTTC. This translates into CASSKPRVGANYGYTF.

The J gene is TRBJ2-2, the V gene TRBV6-5, with a possible D match to TRBD1 (6 bases). The CDR3 has 15 amino acids. Per the germline V gene, CDR1 is MNHEY and CDR2 is SVGAGI. Trimming removed 1 base at V and 5 bases at J, with 11 bases between. In DNA form, the CDR3 reads TGTGCCAGCAGTTACTTCAGGGGCAGGACCGGGGAGCTGTTTTTT. This encodes CASSYFRGRTGELFF.

V usage is TRBV30 and J usage is TRBJ2-6; D ambiguous. The CDR3 is made up of 14 amino acids. Germline V gene data show CDR1 as GTSNPN and CDR2 as SVGIG (reference sequence). Trimming cost V 3 bases and J 3 bases, with 9 bases left between them. CDR3 in DNA: TGTGCCTGGAGGTCCCCCGGTGGGGCCAACGTCCTGACTTTC. This translates into CAWRSPGGANVLTF.

The V and J genes are TRBV3-1 (or the pseudogene TRBV3-2) and TRBJ1-1, with a possible D match to TRBD1 (6 bases). Germline V CDR1 and CDR2: LGHDT, YNNKEL (reference sequence). V lost 5 bases to trimming and J lost 2 bases, with 9 bases between them. The CDR3 is made up of 13 amino acids. The CDR3 sequence: CASSLQGNTEAFF. The CDR3 region has the DNA TGTGCCAGCAGCTTACAGGGAAACACTGAAGCTTTCTTT.

The chain employs TRBV18 and TRBJ1-2, with 8 bases lining up with TRBD1. The CDR3 consists of 15 residues. CDR1 is KGHSH and CDR2 is LQKENI in the germline V gene. V lost 3 bases to trimming and J lost 4 bases; unmatched junction nucleotides: 7. CDR3 DNA: TGTGCCAGCTCACCCTCAGGGGGCGAGATCTATGGCTACACCTTC. Its translation is CASSPSGGEIYGYTF.

About this clone: This specimen includes other DNA sequences encoding the same CDR3. The chain employs TRBV11-2 and TRBJ2-1, with unresolved D. The CDR3 extends over 15 amino acids. Trimming took off 1 base at V and 1 base at J, with 8 bases between the two ends. CDR1 is SGHAT and CDR2 is FQNNGV in the germline V gene. The CDR3 region is CASSLGGSSYNEQFF. CDR3 coding DNA: TGTGCCAGCAGCTTAGGCGGCTCATCCTACAATGAGCAGTTCTTC.

V is TRBV7-9 and J is TRBJ1-4; the D is unclear. The length of the CDR3 is 15 residues. Germline V gives CDR1 SEHNR, CDR2 FQNEAQ (reference sequence). V lost 0 bases and J lost 5, with 10 bases in between. CDR3 nucleotides: TGTGCCAGCAGCTTAGCTATGACGGGGAATGAAAAACTGTTTTTT. Protein: CASSLAMTGNEKLFF. The variable domain in full, completed from reference TRBV7-9 and TRBJ1-4, reads DTGVSQNPRHKITKRGQNVTFRCDPISEHNRLYWYRQTLGQGPEFLTYFQNEAQLEKSRLLSDRFSAERPKGSFSTLEIQRTEQGDSAMYLCASSLAMTGNEKLFFGSGTQLSVL.

The CDR3 is CASGLRIGRAFF. CDR3 sequence (DNA): TGTGCTAGTGGTTTGCGGATAGGGAGGGCTTTCTTT. The V call is TRBV12-5, the J call TRBJ1-1; D unresolved. CDR1 and CDR2 (germline): LGHNT, FRNRAP. The CDR3 is made up of 12 amino acids. V gave up 2 bases and J gave up 11 bases, with 12 bases separating them.

A few counts support this clone. V is TRBV7-9 and J is TRBJ1-1; the match to TRBD1 covers 9 bases. Trimming took 4 bases from V and 5 from J; bases not matched to a gene: 2. CDR3 length equals 13 residues. Germline V lookup: CDR1 SEHNR, CDR2 FQNEAQ (reference sequence). CDR3 residues: CASSSGQGTEAFF. CDR3 nucleotide sequence: TGTGCCAGCAGCTCTGGACAGGGGACTGAAGCTTTCTTT. Filled out from reference TRBV7-9 and TRBJ1-1, the complete variable domain reads DTGVSQNPRHKITKRGQNVTFRCDPISEHNRLYWYRQTLGQGPEFLTYFQNEAQLEKSRLLSDRFSAERPKGSFSTLEIQRTEQGDSAMYLCASSSGQGTEAFFGQGTRLTVV.

The chain combines TRBV5-6 with TRBJ2-7; 7 positions match TRBD1. The CDR3 covers 14 residues. With 4 bases clipped from V and 3 bases from J, the junction kept 7 bases outside the gene matches. The germline gives CDR1 SGHDT, CDR2 YYEEEE. In DNA, the CDR3 is TGTGCCAGCAGCCTCCAGGGGGAGCGCTACGAGCAGTACTTC. This gives the protein CASSLQGERYEQYF.

The V call is TRBV5-1, the J call TRBJ2-3; TRBD1 aligns across 7 bases. CDR3 length equals 15 residues. The germline V gene encodes CDR1 SGHRS and CDR2 YFSETQ. V lost 0 bases to trimming and J lost 4 bases; unmatched junction nucleotides: 5. CDR3 region: CASSLDTGDADTQYF. As DNA, the CDR3 is TGCGCCAGCAGCTTGGATACAGGGGATGCAGATACGCAGTATTTT.

The rearrangement uses TRBV24-1 and TRBJ2-3; 7 bases fit TRBD1. CDR1 is KGHDR, CDR2 SFDVKD, per germline. The CDR3 has 17 residues. The J segment lost 2 bases and the V segment lost 4 bases, leaving 11 bases of the junction unmatched. The CDR3 region is CATSEGEGGRSTDTQYF. CDR3 nucleotides: TGTGCCACCAGTGAGGGGGAAGGGGGCAGGTCCACAGATACGCAGTATTTT.

This chain joins TRBV4-3 and TRBJ2-1, with unresolved D. This CDR3 spans 14 amino acids. Germline lookup yields CDR1 LGHNA and CDR2 YSLEER. Trimming removed 3 bases at V and 6 bases at J, with 12 bases between. The CDR3: CASSQTAISNEQFF. The CDR3 DNA sequence: TGCGCCAGCAGCCAGACTGCGATTTCCAATGAGCAGTTCTTC.

J is TRBJ1-5 and V is TRBV6-1; D is possibly TRBD1 (6 bases). CDR1 and CDR2 (germline): MNHNS, SASEGT. CDR3 length: 14 amino acids. The ends were cut back, 2 bases at V and 6 bases at J, with 11 bases in the middle. The CDR3 sequence is CASSELRGGQPQHF. CDR3 nucleotides: TGTGCCAGCAGTGAACTTAGGGGGGGTCAGCCCCAGCATTTT.

The rearrangement links TRBV5-1 to TRBJ1-4; D not certain. The CDR3 spans 14 residues. The germline V gene has CDR1 SGHRS and CDR2 YFSETQ. Trimming took off 0 bases at V and 4 bases at J, with 7 bases between the two ends. This chain's CDR3 is CASSLGQFNEKLFF. The CDR3 DNA reads TGCGCCAGCAGCTTGGGGCAGTTTAATGAAAAACTGTTTTTT.

This chain connects TRBV14 to TRBJ1-2; the D gene is possibly TRBD1 (6 bases). Germline CDR1 and CDR2: SGHDN and FVKESK. V lost 6 bases to trimming and J lost 3 bases, with 14 bases between them. The CDR3 runs 14 residues. The CDR3 protein is CASSPRTVYYGYTF. CDR3 nucleotide sequence: TGTGCCAGCAGTCCACGGACAGTCTACTATGGCTACACCTTC.

This clone was seen a single time. The chain recombines TRBV2 with TRBJ1-4, with TRBD1 identical over 8 bases. Trimming at V came to 7 bases and at J to 8 bases, leaving 6 bases not matched to a gene. The CDR3 consists of 13 residues. CDR1 is SNHLY, CDR2 FYNNEI, per germline. This CDR3 is CASTGQAIEKLFF. CDR3 bases: TGTGCCAGCACGGGACAGGCAATCGAAAAACTGTTTTTT. Combining the CDR3 with reference TRBV2 and TRBJ1-4 gives the whole variable domain EPEVTQTPSHQVTQMGQEVILRCVPISNHLYFYWYRQILGQKVEFLVSFYNNEISEKSEIFDDQFSVERPDGSNFTLKIRSTKLEDSAMYFCASTGQAIEKLFFGSGTQLSVL.

V and J are TRBV7-9 and TRBJ2-7; 8 nucleotides match TRBD2. Trimming at V came to 5 bases and at J to 0 bases, leaving 6 bases not matched to a gene. The germline CDR1 and CDR2 sequences are SEHNR and FQNEAQ (reference sequence). This CDR3 is built from 15 residues. The DNA for the CDR3 is TGTGCCAGCAGCCGTTTAGCGGGATACTCCTACGAGCAGTACTTC. Protein product: CASSRLAGYSYEQYF.

J is TRBJ1-1 and V is TRBV5-6, with 7 bases matching TRBD1. The V gene's germline CDR1 is SGHDT and CDR2 YYEEEE. The ends lost 6 bases at V and 7 bases at J; junction bases unmatched: 9. This CDR3 contains 13 residues. The CDR3 reads CASTVAGQSEAFF. CDR3 coding DNA: TGTGCCAGCACCGTCGCGGGACAGAGTGAAGCTTTCTTT. Using reference TRBV5-6 and TRBJ1-1 for the parts outside the CDR3, the full variable domain is DAGVTQSPTHLIKTRGQQVTLRCSPKSGHDTVSWYQQALGQGPQFIFQYYEEEERQRGNFPDRFSGHQFPNYSSELNVNALLLGDSALYLCASTVAGQSEAFFGQGTRLTVV.

This chain connects TRBV19 to TRBJ2-2, with a possible D match to TRBD1 (5 bases). V lost 1 base, J lost 6 bases, and 9 bases lay in between. This CDR3 contains 14 residues. In germline, CDR1 is LNHDA, CDR2 SQIVND (reference sequence). The CDR3 here is CASSIGRGSGELFF. Written as DNA, the CDR3 is TGTGCCAGTAGTATAGGAAGGGGTTCCGGGGAGCTGTTTTTT.

The genes are TRBV3-1 (or the pseudogene TRBV3-2) and TRBJ2-5, with 11 bases fitting TRBD2. The CDR3 runs 16 residues. With 3 bases clipped from V and 3 bases from J, the junction kept 6 bases outside the gene matches. CDR1 and CDR2 (germline): LGHDT, YNNKEL (reference sequence). The CDR3 DNA is TGTGCCAGCAGCCAGAGACTAGCGGGAAGTAAAGAGACCCAGTACTTC. Protein sequence: CASSQRLAGSKETQYF.

This chain joins TRBV25-1 and TRBJ1-6, with TRBD1 as a possible D gene (6 bases). The CDR3 spans 11 residues. The V and J ends lost 5 bases and 14 bases respectively, with 10 bases between them. Per the germline V gene, CDR1 is MGHDK and CDR2 is SYGVNS. The CDR3: CASSLGDTLHF. As DNA, the CDR3 is TGTGCCAGCAGTCTAGGGGACACCCTCCACTTT.

This chain joins TRBV6-2 or TRBV6-3 and TRBJ1-5; TRBD1 matches 12 bases. The junction had 7 bases not matched to a gene; V was cut back by 2 bases and J by 5 bases. CDR1 and CDR2 from the germline V gene are MNHEY and SVGEGT. The CDR3 consists of 17 residues. In DNA form, the CDR3 reads TGTGCCAGCAGTTACCCAGGGACAGGGGGCATGTATCAGCCCCAGCATTTT. Translating gives CASSYPGTGGMYQPQHF.

This sequence joins TRBV2 and TRBJ2-1; TRBD2 matches 15 bases. With V trimmed by 5 bases and J by 1 base, 3 bases remained unmatched. The CDR3 spans 17 residues. The germline V gene has CDR1 SNHLY and CDR2 FYNNEI. The CDR3 is CASSWTSGGASYNEQFF. Written as DNA, the CDR3 is TGTGCCAGCAGTTGGACTAGCGGGGGGGCATCCTACAATGAGCAGTTCTTC.

The chain joins TRBV4-1 to TRBJ1-5; D uncertain. CDR1 is MGHRA and CDR2 is YSYEKL in the germline V gene. The V gene lost 0 bases and the J gene lost 4 bases, with 16 bases spanning the gap. The CDR3 consists of 17 residues. CDR3 DNA sequence: TGCGCCAGCAGCCAAGAATTTCCAAACTTTCGTAATCAGCCCCAGCATTTT. Translated, it gives CASSQEFPNFRNQPQHF.

A note on this clone: The sample carries other DNA sequences with the same CDR3. The chain carries TRBV18 and TRBJ2-7; no firm D call. From germline, CDR1 is KGHSH and CDR2 LQKENI. Trimming stripped 3 bases from V and 0 bases from J, with 9 bases between. The CDR3 runs to 14 residues. The CDR3 spells CASSPPGSSYEQYF. CDR3 sequence (DNA): TGTGCCAGCTCACCGCCCGGGTCCTCCTACGAGCAGTACTTC.

This clone was recorded a few times. The rearrangement uses TRBV2 and TRBJ2-5, with 10 bases aligning to TRBD2. CDR3 size: 15 residues. CDR1 and CDR2 (germline): SNHLY, FYNNEI. Losses at the gene ends were 4 bases for V and 5 bases for J; bases not matched to a gene: 7. The CDR3 sequence is CASSGFLAGEETQYF. CDR3 sequence (DNA): TGTGCCAGCAGTGGATTCCTAGCGGGGGAGGAGACCCAGTACTTC.

The chain recombines TRBV7-2 with TRBJ2-7; 8 bases agree with TRBD1. Germline V gene sequence: CDR1 SGHTA, CDR2 FQGNSA. With 1 base clipped from V and 7 bases from J, the junction kept 6 bases outside the gene matches. This CDR3 comprises 14 residues. The CDR3 region is CASSLGRDRGEQYF. CDR3 DNA sequence: TGTGCCAGCAGCTTAGGTCGTGACAGGGGAGAGCAGTACTTC.